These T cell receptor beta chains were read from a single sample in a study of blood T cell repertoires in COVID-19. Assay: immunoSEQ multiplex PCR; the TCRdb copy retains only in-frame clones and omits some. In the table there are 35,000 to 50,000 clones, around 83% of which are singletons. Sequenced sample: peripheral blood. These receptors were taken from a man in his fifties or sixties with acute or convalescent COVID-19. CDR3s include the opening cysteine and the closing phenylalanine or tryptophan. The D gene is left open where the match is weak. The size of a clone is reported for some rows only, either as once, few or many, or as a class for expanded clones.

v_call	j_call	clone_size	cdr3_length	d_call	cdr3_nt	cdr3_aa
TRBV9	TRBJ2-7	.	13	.	TGTGCCAGCAGCGCGCAGGGGCCCTACGAGCAGTACTTC	CASSAQGPYEQYF
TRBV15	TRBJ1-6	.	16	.	TGTGCCACCAGCAGAGATCCGAGGGCGAATAATTCACCCCTCCACTTT	CATSRDPRANNSPLHF
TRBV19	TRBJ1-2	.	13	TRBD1	TGTGCCAGTAGTTCACAGGGGCGGTATGGCTACACCTTC	CASSSQGRYGYTF
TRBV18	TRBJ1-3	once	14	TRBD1	TGTGCCAGCTCACCCGGGACAGACGGAAACACCATATATTTT	CASSPGTDGNTIYF
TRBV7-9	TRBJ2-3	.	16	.	TGTGCCAGCAGCCCGAAAGGGGGGGTACCCACAGATACGCAGTATTTT	CASSPKGGVPTDTQYF
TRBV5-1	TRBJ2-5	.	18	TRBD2	TGCGCCAGCAGCTTATTCCCGGGACTAGCGGGGGCCCAAGAGACCCAGTACTTC	CASSLFPGLAGAQETQYF
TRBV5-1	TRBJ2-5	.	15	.	TGCGCCAGCACCCCAGGGGGGACGGCCCAAGAGACCCAGTACTTC	CASTPGGTAQETQYF
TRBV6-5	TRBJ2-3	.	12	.	TGTGCCTCGGACAGTGCAGCGGATACGCAGTATTTT	CASDSAADTQYF
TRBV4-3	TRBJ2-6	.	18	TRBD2	TGCGCCAGCAGCCAAGATCTGGGAGGGCGCTCTGGGGCCAACGTCCTGACTTTC	CASSQDLGGRSGANVLTF
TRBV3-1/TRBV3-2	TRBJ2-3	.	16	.	TGTGCCAGCAGCCAAAGGAGCGGGTTCGGCACAGATACGCAGTATTTT	CASSQRSGFGTDTQYF
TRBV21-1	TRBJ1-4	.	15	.	TGTGCCATCCTGTGTTGGGACAGCCCTAATGAAAAACTGTTTTTT	CAILCWDSPNEKLFF
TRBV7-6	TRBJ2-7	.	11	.	TGTGCCAGCAGCTTACAATACGAGCAGTACTTC	CASSLQYEQYF
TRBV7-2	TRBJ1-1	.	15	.	TGTGCCAGCAGCTTAATTGGACAAACAAGCACTGAAGCTTTCTTT	CASSLIGQTSTEAFF
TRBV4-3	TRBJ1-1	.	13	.	TGCGCCAGCAGCCCTCAGTTACACACTGAAGCTTTCTTT	CASSPQLHTEAFF
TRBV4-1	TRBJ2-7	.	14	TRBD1	TGCGCCAGCAGCCCCGGGCAGGGGGCGTACGAGCAGTACTTC	CASSPGQGAYEQYF
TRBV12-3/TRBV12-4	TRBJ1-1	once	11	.	TGTGCCAGCCGGGGGGGCACTGAAGCTTTCTTT	CASRGGTEAFF
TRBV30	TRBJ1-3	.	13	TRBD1	TGTGCCTGGAGGACAGGGGGATCAAACACCATATATTTT	CAWRTGGSNTIYF
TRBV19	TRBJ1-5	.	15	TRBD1	TGTGCCAGTACCGAGACAGGGGACGCCTATCAGCCCCAGCATTTT	CASTETGDAYQPQHF
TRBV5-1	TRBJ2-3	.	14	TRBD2	TGCGCCAGCGGACTAGCGGGGAGAGAAGATACGCAGTATTTT	CASGLAGREDTQYF
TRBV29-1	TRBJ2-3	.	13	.	TGCAGCGTTGTGCGGGACAGCACAGATACGCAGTATTTT	CSVVRDSTDTQYF
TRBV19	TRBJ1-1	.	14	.	TGTGCCAGTAGTACCGGACAGCAGAACACTGAAGCTTTCTTT	CASSTGQQNTEAFF
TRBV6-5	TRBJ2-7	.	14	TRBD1	TGTGCCAGCAGCCCGGACAGGGGATTCTACGAGCAGTACTTC	CASSPDRGFYEQYF
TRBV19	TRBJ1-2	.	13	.	TGTGCCAGTAACCTAGGGGGACCCTATGGCTACACCTTC	CASNLGGPYGYTF
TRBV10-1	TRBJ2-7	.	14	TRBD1	TGCGCCAGCAGAAGTAGACAGGGGGCCTACGAGCAGTACTTC	CASRSRQGAYEQYF
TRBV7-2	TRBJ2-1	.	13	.	TGTGCCAGCAGCTTAGAACTCTACAATGAGCAGTTCTTC	CASSLELYNEQFF
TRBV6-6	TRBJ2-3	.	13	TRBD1	TGTGCCTCAAGCGGAACAGGGGGCTTTACGCAGTATTTT	CASSGTGGFTQYF
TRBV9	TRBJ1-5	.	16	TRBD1	TGTGCCAGCAGCCCAGGGACAGGGGATAGCAATCAGCCCCAGCATTTT	CASSPGTGDSNQPQHF
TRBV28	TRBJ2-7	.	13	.	TGTGCCAGTTCCAGCGGAAACTCCTACGAGCAGTACTTC	CASSSGNSYEQYF
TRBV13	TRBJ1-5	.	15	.	TGTGCCAGCAGCGGCGAGACAGGCCCATATCAGCCCCAGCATTTT	CASSGETGPYQPQHF
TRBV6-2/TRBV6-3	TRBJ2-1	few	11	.	TGTGCCAGCAGTCAGTACAATGAGCAGTTCTTC	CASSQYNEQFF
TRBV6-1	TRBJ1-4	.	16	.	TGTGCCAGCAGTGACAGGGGAGGGGCTCTCGAGGAAAAACTGTTTTTT	CASSDRGGALEEKLFF
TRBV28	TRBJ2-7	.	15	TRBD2	TGTGCCAGCAGTTCCCCCGGCGGGGGGTACTACGAGCAGTACTTC	CASSSPGGGYYEQYF
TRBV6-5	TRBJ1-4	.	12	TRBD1	TGTGCCAGCAAAACAGGGGATGAAAAACTGTTTTTT	CASKTGDEKLFF
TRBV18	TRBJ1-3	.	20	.	TGTGCCAGCTCACCACTTCCTCTCGTAGGGGTGGGCGCGAGTGGAAACACCATATATTTT	CASSPLPLVGVGASGNTIYF
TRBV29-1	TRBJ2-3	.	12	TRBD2	TGCAGCGTTCAACGGGAGGGAGATACGCAGTATTTT	CSVQREGDTQYF
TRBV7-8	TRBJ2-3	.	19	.	TGTGCCAGCAGCTTAGCTCAAGCGGTCGGCAGCACCCGGAGAGATACGCAGTATTTT	CASSLAQAVGSTRRDTQYF
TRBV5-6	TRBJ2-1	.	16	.	TGTGCCAGCAGCTTGTTTTGGAGTAGCGGATACAATGAGCAGTTCTTC	CASSLFWSSGYNEQFF
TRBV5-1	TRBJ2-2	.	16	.	TGCGCCAGCAGCTTATGGAGCGGAGGCAACACCGGGGAGCTGTTTTTT	CASSLWSGGNTGELFF
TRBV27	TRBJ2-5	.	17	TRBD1	TGTGCCAGCAGTTTTTTCGGTACAGGGGACCGTCAAGAGACCCAGTACTTC	CASSFFGTGDRQETQYF
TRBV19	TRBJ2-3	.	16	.	TGTGCCAGTACTCCCAGCGGGCCCCCGACTGGGAATACGCAGTATTTT	CASTPSGPPTGNTQYF
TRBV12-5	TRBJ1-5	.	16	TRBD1	TGTGCTAGTGGTGCCTTCTATGGGACAGGGGATCAGCCCCAGCATTTT	CASGAFYGTGDQPQHF
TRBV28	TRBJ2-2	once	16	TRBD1	TGTGCCAGCAGTACCTCTTCGACAGGGGGCGCGAAGGAGCTGTTTTTT	CASSTSSTGGAKELFF
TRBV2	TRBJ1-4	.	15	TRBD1	TGTGCCAGCAGCCGGACAGGGGCCACTAATGAAAAACTGTTTTTT	CASSRTGATNEKLFF